A single sample gave rise to the 2 T cell receptor beta chains below, sequenced in a study of blood T cell repertoires in COVID-19. This table comes from immunoSEQ multiplex PCR, and its TCRdb copy is limited to in-frame clones, with some not included. This table holds 220,000 or so clones, approximately 83% found once. Sequences were obtained from PBMCs or T cells enriched from blood (not recorded which). These receptors all stem from a woman aged 60-75 years who had recovered from COVID-19.

This clone showed up just once. The genes are TRBV9 and TRBJ2-7; 9 nucleotides line up with TRBD1. This CDR3 has 16 amino acids. V gave up 2 bases and J gave up 0 bases; unmatched junction bases: 6. The germline V gene has CDR1 SGDLS and CDR2 YYNGEE. The CDR3 coding sequence is TGTGCCAGCAGCGTGGACAGGGGAGGGGGCTCCTACGAGCAGTACTTC. Amino acid sequence: CASSVDRGGGSYEQYF.

CDR3 sequence reads: CASSDTGDSPLHF. The CDR3 region has the DNA TGTGCCAGCAGTGACACAGGGGATTCACCCCTCCACTTT. This chain joins TRBV6-4 and TRBJ1-6; 7 positions agree with TRBD1. Trimming at V came to 2 bases and at J to 8 bases, leaving 0 bases not matched to a gene. The CDR3 loop spans 13 amino acids. Germline loops: CDR1 MRHNA, CDR2 SNTAGT.